A single sample gave rise to the 29 T cell receptor beta chains below, sequenced in a study of cytomegalovirus exposure and HLA in healthy donors. Use of 60 Vbeta and 13 Jbeta primers characterized the PCR. The table came from immunoSEQ multiplex PCR; TCRdb's copy has only in-frame clones and leaves some out. This sample has 150,000 to 200,000 clones; around 80% occur once, and the top ten carry roughly 5%. Input material: PBMCs. These TCRs come from a man between 35 and 55 years old in good health and CMV-seronegative.

This chain uses TRBV19 with TRBJ2-4; 11 bases map to TRBD2. The trim removed 5 bases at V and 1 base at J, leaving 19 bases unmatched. Germline V gene sequence: CDR1 LNHDA, CDR2 SQIVND (reference sequence). The CDR3 sequence is 21 residues long. CDR3 sequence: CASSPPPLTSGSLWAKNIQYF. DNA of the CDR3: TGTGCCAGTAGTCCCCCACCCTTAACTAGCGGGAGCTTATGGGCCAAAAACATTCAGTACTTC.

V is TRBV4-3 and J is TRBJ2-1; 9 bases map to TRBD2. The CDR3 is made up of 17 amino acids. Germline V gene lookup returns CDR1 LGHNA and CDR2 YSLEER. V shed 4 bases and J 0 bases; nucleotides not matched to a gene: 7. The chain's CDR3 is CASSRGAGGNSYNEQFF. CDR3 nucleotides: TGCGCCAGCAGCCGTGGGGCGGGAGGGAACTCCTACAATGAGCAGTTCTTC.

The gene calls are TRBV25-1 and TRBJ2-1; maybe TRBD2 (6 bases). CDR1 and CDR2 (germline): MGHDK, SYGVNS. Trimming pared 2 bases from V and 9 bases from J, leaving 17 bases between. The CDR3 runs 15 residues. The CDR3 loop reads CASSEGGAIIGEQFF. The CDR3 DNA is TGTGCCAGCAGTGAAGGAGGGGCGATAATCGGTGAGCAGTTCTTC.

This clone was seen just once. This chain uses TRBV7-9 with TRBJ2-3; 9 nucleotides agree with TRBD2. CDR1 is SEHNR, CDR2 FQNEAQ, per germline (reference sequence). V gave up 4 bases and J gave up 5 bases; unmatched junction bases: 13. The CDR3 has 17 residues. CDR3 amino acids: CASSSEFLAGGRDTQYF. The DNA for the CDR3 is TGTGCCAGCAGCTCCGAATTTCTGGCGGGGGGGCGAGATACGCAGTATTTT.

The J gene is TRBJ1-5, the V gene TRBV4-3, with D uncertain. The germline V gene has CDR1 LGHNA and CDR2 YSLEER. The germline V and J ends were trimmed by 0 bases and 7 bases, with 13 bases remaining between them. The length of the CDR3 is 15 residues. CDR3 sequence: CASSQDLHNNQPQHF. The CDR3, as DNA: TGCGCCAGCAGCCAAGATTTGCACAATAACCAGCCCCAGCATTTT.

The chain couples TRBV5-1 to TRBJ1-1; TRBD1 agrees at 8 bases. The CDR3 is made up of 15 amino acids. The V and J ends lost 4 bases and 5 bases, in that order; junction bases with no gene match: 10. Looked up from germline, CDR1 is SGHRS and CDR2 is YFSETQ. The CDR3 DNA is TGCGCCAGCAGCAGAGGACAGGGTGGGTGGACTGAAGCTTTCTTT. Translated, it gives CASSRGQGGWTEAFF.

The V and J genes are TRBV7-2 and TRBJ2-7, with D perhaps TRBD2 (5 bases). The V and J ends lost 2 bases and 0 bases respectively, with 11 bases between them. Germline lookup yields CDR1 SGHTA and CDR2 FQGNSA. This CDR3 has 15 residues. CDR3 loop: CASSLIRGPSYEQYF. The CDR3 DNA follows: TGTGCCAGCAGCTTAATTCGGGGTCCCTCCTACGAGCAGTACTTC.

The chain employs TRBV7-2 and TRBJ2-1; TRBD2 matches 9 bases. Trimming removed 5 bases from V and 9 bases from J; junction bases left unmatched: 8. CDR3 length: 14 residues. Germline assignment: CDR1 SGHTA and CDR2 FQGNSA. CDR3 protein: CASSPRTSDGEQFF. The DNA for the CDR3 is TGTGCCAGCAGCCCCCGGACTAGCGATGGTGAGCAGTTCTTC.

V is TRBV2 and J is TRBJ1-5; 8 nucleotides align to TRBD1. The junction had 4 bases not matched to a gene; V was cut back by 5 bases and J by 4 bases. The CDR3 runs to 14 residues. From germline, CDR1 is SNHLY and CDR2 FYNNEI. CDR3 in amino acids: CASSRQGWNQPQHF. CDR3 coding DNA: TGTGCCAGCAGTAGACAGGGGTGGAATCAGCCCCAGCATTTT. Looking up the rest from reference TRBV2 and TRBJ1-5 gives the full variable domain: EPEVTQTPSHQVTQMGQEVILRCVPISNHLYFYWYRQILGQKVEFLVSFYNNEISEKSEIFDDQFSVERPDGSNFTLKIRSTKLEDSAMYFCASSRQGWNQPQHFGDGTRLSIL.

The chain recombines TRBV9 with TRBJ2-7; 9 positions agree with TRBD1. There are 15 residues in the CDR3. CDR1 and CDR2 from the germline V gene are SGDLS and YYNGEE. Trimming took 7 bases from V and 5 from J; bases not matched to a gene: 13. CDR3 bases: TGTGCCAGCTCCATCCGGGACAGGGATAGGGACGAGCAGTACTTC. Protein product: CASSIRDRDRDEQYF.

This clone has only one observation. V gene TRBV25-1 combines with J gene TRBJ2-7, with D maybe TRBD1 (5 bases). The length of the CDR3 is 13 residues. V was trimmed by 3 bases and J by 0 bases, leaving 6 bases between them. Germline V gene data show CDR1 as MGHDK and CDR2 as SYGVNS. Written as DNA, the CDR3 is TGTGCCAGCAGTGACGACAGCTCCTACGAGCAGTACTTC. Translated, it gives CASSDDSSYEQYF.

This chain connects TRBV10-3 to TRBJ1-5; possibly TRBD1 for D (5 bases). The V gene lost 4 bases and the J gene lost 7 bases, with 11 bases spanning the gap. CDR3 size: 13 residues. CDR1 ENHRY and CDR2 SYGVKD come from the germline V gene. The CDR3 region is CAISVGGLQPQHF. For the CDR3, the DNA is TGTGCCATCAGTGTGGGGGGTCTACAGCCCCAGCATTTT.

DNA of the CDR3: TGTGCCAGTAGTATAGACCCCTCCCAAGAGGCTTTCTTT. This translates into CASSIDPSQEAFF. The genes are TRBV19 and TRBJ1-1; D uncertain. V was clipped by 0 bases and J by 11 bases, with 13 bases between them. The CDR3 loop spans 13 amino acids. Germline loops: CDR1 LNHDA, CDR2 SQIVND (reference sequence). The entire variable domain, with the rest obtained from reference TRBV19 and TRBJ1-1, is as follows: DGGITQSPKYLFRKEGQNVTLSCEQNLNHDAMYWYRQDPGQGLRLIYYSQIVNDFQKGDIAEGYSVSREKKESFPLTVTSAQKNPTAFYLCASSIDPSQEAFFGQGTRLTVV.

This chain joins TRBV10-2 and TRBJ2-7, with a tentative D call TRBD1 (5 bases). Looked up from germline, CDR1 is WSHSY and CDR2 is SAAADI. Trimming cost V 5 bases and J 1 base, with 21 bases left between them. The length of the CDR3 is 17 residues. CDR3 sequence: CASSPPRAPFPSYEQYF. The CDR3 coding sequence is TGCGCCAGCAGTCCCCCCAGGGCCCCATTTCCTTCCTACGAGCAGTACTTC.

The table lists this clone with a few counts. This chain connects TRBV11-2 to TRBJ2-1; possibly TRBD1 for D (6 bases). The CDR3 spans 13 residues. CDR1 and CDR2 (germline): SGHAT, FQNNGV. The V gene lost 5 bases and the J gene lost 4 bases, with 9 bases spanning the gap. The CDR3 DNA is TGTGCCAGCAGCACAGGGATATACAATGAGCAGTTCTTC. Translation: CASSTGIYNEQFF.

This chain links TRBV18 with TRBJ2-1; no reliable D call. Trimming stripped 4 bases from V and 5 bases from J, with 15 bases between. The CDR3 covers 15 residues. The V gene's germline CDR1 is KGHSH and CDR2 LQKENI. The CDR3 sequence is CASSRASSSNNEQFF. In nucleotides, the CDR3 is TGTGCCAGCTCACGGGCCTCCTCCTCTAACAATGAGCAGTTCTTC.

The chain links TRBV15 to TRBJ2-3, with unresolved D. The CDR3 is 13 amino acids. Germline loops: CDR1 LNHNV, CDR2 YYDKDF (reference sequence). Trimming removed 1 base at V and 6 bases at J, with 8 bases between. The CDR3 DNA reads TGTGCCACCAGCAGAGGCCGGGTGGATACGCAGTATTTT. Translating it yields CATSRGRVDTQYF.

The chain links TRBV30 to TRBJ1-2; 8 bases map to TRBD1. The length of the CDR3 is 14 residues. V lost 3 bases, J lost 2 bases, and 5 bases stayed unmatched. Germline V gene lookup returns CDR1 GTSNPN and CDR2 SVGIG (reference sequence). The CDR3 protein is CAWSRQGLNYGYTF. In nucleotides, the CDR3 is TGTGCCTGGAGCCGACAGGGGTTGAACTATGGCTACACCTTC. The full variable domain, rest sourced from reference TRBV30 and TRBJ1-2, is SQTIHQWPATLVQPVGSPLSLECTVEGTSNPNLYWYRQAAGRGLQLLFYSVGIGQISSEVPQNLSASRPQDRQFILSSKKLLLSDSGFYLCAWSRQGLNYGYTFGSGTRLTVV.

The chain recombines TRBV29-1 with TRBJ1-5; the D gene is possibly TRBD1 (5 bases). The germline V gene has CDR1 SQVTM and CDR2 ANQGSEA. The V end was cut by 5 bases, the J end by 2 bases, with 10 bases between. CDR3 length: 13 amino acids. As DNA, the CDR3 is TGCAGCGTTTCAGGGCGAGGCAATCAGCCCCAGCATTTT. Translated: CSVSGRGNQPQHF. The full variable domain, rest sourced from reference TRBV29-1 and TRBJ1-5, is SAVISQKPSRDICQRGTSLTIQCQVDSQVTMMFWYRQQPGQSLTLIATANQGSEATYESGFVIDKFPISRPNLTFSTLTVSNMSPEDSSIYLCSVSGRGNQPQHFGDGTRLSIL.

This chain connects TRBV5-4 to TRBJ2-1, with unresolved D. The CDR3 runs to 13 residues. V dropped 2 bases and J dropped 7 bases, with 10 bases sitting between them. Germline V gene sequence: CDR1 SGHNT, CDR2 YYREEE (reference sequence). CDR3: CASSLATRNEQFF. CDR3 bases: TGTGCCAGCAGCTTAGCGACGCGGAATGAGCAGTTCTTC.

This clone was picked up one time. V is TRBV19 and J is TRBJ2-7; D call uncertain. Trimming shortened V by 3 bases and J by 2 bases, and 8 bases separated the two germline ends. The germline V gene has CDR1 LNHDA and CDR2 SQIVND (reference sequence). CDR3 length: 13 residues. This CDR3 reads CASSISPAYEQYF. Here the CDR3 DNA reads TGTGCCAGTAGTATCTCGCCGGCCTACGAGCAGTACTTC. Based on the CDR3 plus reference TRBV19 and TRBJ2-7, the full variable domain is DGGITQSPKYLFRKEGQNVTLSCEQNLNHDAMYWYRQDPGQGLRLIYYSQIVNDFQKGDIAEGYSVSREKKESFPLTVTSAQKNPTAFYLCASSISPAYEQYFGPGTRLTVT.

The V call is TRBV29-1, the J call TRBJ1-1, with D perhaps TRBD1 (6 bases). The germline gives CDR1 SQVTM, CDR2 ANQGSEA. The CDR3 runs to 14 residues. The V and J ends lost 6 bases and 1 base respectively, with 15 bases between them. The CDR3 loop reads CSVNPGTTNTEAFF. The CDR3 DNA follows: TGCAGCGTCAACCCCGGGACAACGAACACTGAAGCTTTCTTT.

The rearrangement uses TRBV15 and TRBJ2-7; possible D gene TRBD1, 5 bases. Germline V gene lookup returns CDR1 LNHNV and CDR2 YYDKDF (reference sequence). The CDR3 contains 14 residues. V lost 4 bases, J lost 1 base, and 11 bases lay in between. This CDR3 is CATSKGRASYEQYF. The CDR3 bases are TGTGCCACCAGCAAGGGCAGGGCTTCCTACGAGCAGTACTTC. The full variable domain, completed using reference TRBV15 and TRBJ2-7, is DAMVIQNPRYQVTQFGKPVTLSCSQTLNHNVMYWYQQKSSQAPKLLFHYYDKDFNNEADTPDNFQSRRPNTSFCFLDIRSPGLGDTAMYLCATSKGRASYEQYFGPGTRLTVT.

V gene TRBV7-3 combines with J gene TRBJ1-4; tentative D call: TRBD1 (6 bases). The CDR3 loop spans 15 amino acids. Germline V gene lookup returns CDR1 SGHTA and CDR2 FQGTGA. V lost 0 bases and J 8 bases, leaving 13 bases between the germline ends. CDR3 loop: CASSLTGARGEKLFF. The CDR3 DNA reads TGTGCCAGCAGCTTAACGGGGGCAAGGGGCGAAAAACTGTTTTTT.

This clone was counted between two and nine times. The rearrangement joins TRBV5-1 to TRBJ1-5; 8 nucleotides match TRBD1. CDR1 and CDR2 (germline): SGHRS, YFSETQ. The V gene end was trimmed by 0 bases and the J gene end by 6 bases; junction bases not matched to a gene: 2. The CDR3 totals 14 residues. The CDR3 spells CASSLGDRGQPQHF. The CDR3 region has the DNA TGCGCCAGCAGCTTGGGAGACAGGGGTCAGCCCCAGCATTTT.

A single count supports this clone. The chain is built from TRBV9 and TRBJ2-5; a weak D match, TRBD2 (7 bases). Trimming pared 5 bases from V and 5 bases from J, leaving 16 bases between. The CDR3 sequence is 14 residues long. Looked up from germline, CDR1 is SGDLS and CDR2 is YYNGEE. Here the CDR3 reads CASSKGEGMETQYF. The CDR3 DNA is TGTGCCAGCAGTAAGGGGGAGGGGATGGAGACCCAGTACTTC.

The chain uses TRBV7-9 and TRBJ1-1; no firm D call. The CDR3 extends over 11 amino acids. Germline V gene lookup returns CDR1 SEHNR and CDR2 FQNEAQ (reference sequence). With 4 bases removed from V and 6 bases from J, the gap between germline ends came to 6 bases. The CDR3 nucleotides read TGTGCCAGCAGCTCGGGTGCTGAAGCTTTCTTT. This encodes CASSSGAEAFF.

Points on this clone: Additional DNA sequences in this sample encode the identical CDR3. The chain links TRBV7-9 to TRBJ1-5; 7 positions agree with TRBD1. Germline V CDR1 and CDR2: SEHNR, FQNEAQ (reference sequence). J lost 4 bases, V lost 5 bases, and 5 bases had no gene match. The CDR3 extends over 14 amino acids. The CDR3 region has the DNA TGTGCCAGCAGCCGGACAGGTGATAATCAGCCCCAGCATTTT. It yields the protein CASSRTGDNQPQHF.

Only a few counts were recorded for this clone. V gene TRBV6-6 combines with J gene TRBJ2-1; 11 bases align to TRBD2. Germline lookup yields CDR1 MNHNY and CDR2 SVGAGI (reference sequence). V lost 7 bases, J lost 10 bases, and 6 bases stayed unmatched. The CDR3 consists of 13 residues. CDR3 sequence reads: CASTASGGPEQFF. DNA for the CDR3: TGTGCCAGCACTGCTAGCGGGGGGCCCGAGCAGTTCTTC.